These T cell receptor beta chains were read from a single sample in a study of cytomegalovirus exposure and HLA in healthy donors. Repertoires were generated with immunoSEQ multiplex PCR, while TCRdb's copy carries only in-frame clones and drops some. The sample shows about 100,000 clones, roughly 79% of them seen only once. The material sequenced was PBMCs. The receptors shown here come from a woman in her 70s in good health and CMV-seropositive. The CDR3 runs from the conserved cysteine through the conserved F or W. The order of the fields is clone size, D gene, J gene, V gene, CDR3 protein, CDR3 DNA. The D gene is left open where the match is weak. Some rows mark clone size as missing; the rest say once, few, many or name a class of expanded clone.

abundance: -
d_gene: TRBD2
j_gene: TRBJ2-1
v_gene: TRBV18
CDR3aa: CASSPLHLAGGEQFF
CDR3nt: TGTGCCAGCTCACCCTTGCACTTAGCGGGAGGCGAGCAGTTCTTC

abundance: -
d_gene: -
j_gene: TRBJ2-2
v_gene: TRBV14
CDR3aa: CASSHRQLFNTGELFF
CDR3nt: TGTGCCAGCAGCCATCGACAGCTTTTTAACACCGGGGAGCTGTTTTTT

abundance: -
d_gene: TRBD2
j_gene: TRBJ2-7
v_gene: TRBV29-1
CDR3aa: CSALTVGGSYEQYF
CDR3nt: TGCAGCGCCCTAACAGTGGGGGGGTCCTACGAGCAGTACTTC

abundance: -
d_gene: TRBD1
j_gene: TRBJ1-2
v_gene: TRBV4-3
CDR3aa: CASSREGDRPEGYTF
CDR3nt: TGCGCCAGCAGCCGGGAGGGGGACAGGCCGGAGGGCTACACCTTC

abundance: -
d_gene: TRBD2
j_gene: TRBJ2-1
v_gene: TRBV14
CDR3aa: CASSQSGGPSLYNEQFF
CDR3nt: TGTGCCAGCAGCCAATCGGGAGGGCCTTCCCTTTACAATGAGCAGTTCTTC

abundance: -
d_gene: -
j_gene: TRBJ1-2
v_gene: TRBV28
CDR3aa: CASSLTGAPYGYTF
CDR3nt: TGTGCCAGCAGTTTGACAGGAGCGCCTTATGGCTACACCTTC

abundance: -
d_gene: TRBD1
j_gene: TRBJ1-1
v_gene: TRBV15
CDR3aa: CATSKPGTEMEAFF
CDR3nt: TGTGCCACCAGCAAACCCGGGACAGAGATGGAAGCTTTCTTT

abundance: -
d_gene: TRBD1
j_gene: TRBJ1-4
v_gene: TRBV19
CDR3aa: CASTPDRAPTNEKLFF
CDR3nt: TGTGCCAGTACCCCGGACAGGGCCCCAACTAATGAAAAACTGTTTTTT

abundance: -
d_gene: -
j_gene: TRBJ1-1
v_gene: TRBV4-1
CDR3aa: CASSQAGTSEAFF
CDR3nt: TGCGCCAGCAGCCAAGCGGGGACTTCTGAAGCTTTCTTT

abundance: few
d_gene: -
j_gene: TRBJ1-4
v_gene: TRBV7-9
CDR3aa: CASSPGTNEKLFF
CDR3nt: TGTGCCAGCAGCCCGGGGACTAATGAAAAACTGTTTTTT

abundance: once
d_gene: -
j_gene: TRBJ2-7
v_gene: TRBV28
CDR3aa: CASQTRYYEQYF
CDR3nt: TGTGCCAGCCAAACCAGATACTACGAGCAGTACTTC

abundance: -
d_gene: -
j_gene: TRBJ1-1
v_gene: TRBV7-6
CDR3aa: CASSPTSGRNTEAFF
CDR3nt: TGTGCCAGCAGCCCAACGTCAGGGCGGAACACTGAAGCTTTCTTT

abundance: -
d_gene: -
j_gene: TRBJ2-7
v_gene: TRBV4-3
CDR3aa: CASSRTQDYEQYF
CDR3nt: TGCGCCAGCAGCCGAACACAGGACTACGAGCAGTACTTC

abundance: few
d_gene: -
j_gene: TRBJ1-2
v_gene: TRBV6-6
CDR3aa: CASSSRTGGYTF
CDR3nt: TGTGCCAGCAGTTCTCGGACTGGGGGCTACACCTTC

abundance: -
d_gene: -
j_gene: TRBJ2-5
v_gene: TRBV18
CDR3aa: CASSPRERGDNQYF
CDR3nt: TGTGCCAGCTCACCACGGGAGCGCGGTGATAACCAGTACTTC

abundance: once
d_gene: TRBD1
j_gene: TRBJ2-2
v_gene: TRBV9
CDR3aa: CASSADRVAATNTGELFF
CDR3nt: TGTGCCAGCAGCGCCGACAGGGTGGCAGCGACGAACACCGGGGAGCTGTTTTTT

abundance: -
d_gene: -
j_gene: TRBJ2-1
v_gene: TRBV18
CDR3aa: CASSGALDNEQFF
CDR3nt: TGTGCCAGCTCTGGGGCCCTAGACAATGAGCAGTTCTTC

abundance: -
d_gene: TRBD1
j_gene: TRBJ1-2
v_gene: TRBV29-1
CDR3aa: CSVEKGQGYGYTF
CDR3nt: TGCAGCGTTGAGAAGGGACAGGGCTATGGCTACACCTTC

abundance: -
d_gene: -
j_gene: TRBJ1-1
v_gene: TRBV19
CDR3aa: CASSQGGTEAFF
CDR3nt: TGTGCCAGTAGTCAAGGCGGAACTGAAGCTTTCTTT

abundance: once
d_gene: -
j_gene: TRBJ2-1
v_gene: TRBV19
CDR3aa: CASSIRRDSSYNEQFF
CDR3nt: TGTGCCAGTAGTATTAGGCGGGACAGCTCCTACAATGAGCAGTTCTTC

abundance: -
d_gene: TRBD1
j_gene: TRBJ2-7
v_gene: TRBV7-8
CDR3aa: CASSPTQGEQYF
CDR3nt: TGTGCCAGCAGCCCGACACAGGGGGAGCAGTACTTC

abundance: -
d_gene: TRBD2
j_gene: TRBJ2-7
v_gene: TRBV7-2
CDR3aa: CASSPSGSGGLREQYF
CDR3nt: TGTGCCAGCAGTCCCTCAGGCAGCGGGGGGCTCCGCGAGCAGTACTTC

abundance: few
d_gene: TRBD2
j_gene: TRBJ2-5
v_gene: TRBV7-2
CDR3aa: CASSPLPGGTQGGETQYF
CDR3nt: TGTGCCAGCAGCCCCCTCCCGGGAGGGACCCAAGGAGGAGAGACCCAGTACTTC

abundance: -
d_gene: -
j_gene: TRBJ1-5
v_gene: TRBV28
CDR3aa: CASSQFFGVIQPQHF
CDR3nt: TGTGCCAGCAGTCAGTTCTTTGGAGTAATTCAGCCCCAGCATTTT

abundance: once
d_gene: TRBD1
j_gene: TRBJ2-2
v_gene: TRBV5-8
CDR3aa: CASSPGQVLDTGELFF
CDR3nt: TGTGCCAGCAGCCCGGGACAGGTGCTGGACACCGGGGAGCTGTTTTTT

abundance: -
d_gene: TRBD1
j_gene: TRBJ1-1
v_gene: TRBV7-2
CDR3aa: CASSLFGQGSTEAFF
CDR3nt: TGTGCCAGCAGCTTATTCGGACAGGGAAGCACTGAAGCTTTCTTT

abundance: -
d_gene: TRBD2
j_gene: TRBJ2-7
v_gene: TRBV12-5
CDR3aa: CASGGGTSGSYEQYF
CDR3nt: TGTGCTAGTGGGGGGGGGACTAGCGGTTCCTACGAGCAGTACTTC

abundance: -
d_gene: -
j_gene: TRBJ1-2
v_gene: TRBV30
CDR3aa: CAWYRGGYDGYTF
CDR3nt: TGTGCCTGGTATCGTGGAGGGTATGATGGCTACACCTTC

abundance: -
d_gene: TRBD2
j_gene: TRBJ2-2
v_gene: TRBV7-2
CDR3aa: CASSLLGLATTGELFF
CDR3nt: TGTGCCAGCAGCTTACTGGGACTAGCGACAACCGGGGAGCTGTTTTTT

abundance: -
d_gene: -
j_gene: TRBJ1-5
v_gene: TRBV28
CDR3aa: CASRPGQGKMRRSNQPQHF
CDR3nt: TGTGCCAGCAGGCCCGGCCAGGGGAAGATGAGGAGGAGCAATCAGCCCCAGCATTTT

abundance: once
d_gene: TRBD2
j_gene: TRBJ2-1
v_gene: TRBV7-3
CDR3aa: CASSPTSEPYNEQFF
CDR3nt: TGTGCCAGCAGCCCGACTAGCGAACCGTACAATGAGCAGTTCTTC

abundance: -
d_gene: -
j_gene: TRBJ2-2
v_gene: TRBV19
CDR3aa: CASSIKGGAIGELFF
CDR3nt: TGTGCCAGTAGTATTAAGGGGGGGGCTATCGGGGAGCTGTTTTTT

abundance: few
d_gene: TRBD1
j_gene: TRBJ1-1
v_gene: TRBV6-6
CDR3aa: CASSYEQGSSAFF
CDR3nt: TGTGCCAGCAGTTACGAACAGGGGAGTTCAGCTTTCTTT

abundance: -
d_gene: -
j_gene: TRBJ2-1
v_gene: TRBV28
CDR3aa: CASSVDRYNEQFF
CDR3nt: TGTGCCAGCAGTGTTGACAGATACAATGAGCAGTTCTTC

abundance: -
d_gene: -
j_gene: TRBJ1-3
v_gene: TRBV6-5
CDR3aa: CASSSPSPGNTIYF
CDR3nt: TGTGCCAGCAGTTCTCCTTCCCCTGGAAACACCATATATTTT

abundance: -
d_gene: TRBD1
j_gene: TRBJ2-5
v_gene: TRBV4-3
CDR3aa: CASSPTGGKETQYF
CDR3nt: TGCGCCAGCAGCCCCACAGGGGGCAAGGAGACCCAGTACTTC

abundance: -
d_gene: -
j_gene: TRBJ1-2
v_gene: TRBV7-3
CDR3aa: CASSPGQFSGYTF
CDR3nt: TGTGCCAGCAGCCCCGGACAGTTCTCTGGCTACACCTTC

abundance: few
d_gene: TRBD2
j_gene: TRBJ2-7
v_gene: TRBV27
CDR3aa: CASSRSLAGIDEQYF
CDR3nt: TGTGCCAGCAGCCGATCACTAGCGGGAATAGACGAGCAGTACTTC

abundance: once
d_gene: -
j_gene: TRBJ1-3
v_gene: TRBV10-1
CDR3aa: CASSGGSGNTIYF
CDR3nt: TGCGCCAGCAGTGGAGGCTCTGGAAACACCATATATTTT

abundance: -
d_gene: -
j_gene: TRBJ1-4
v_gene: TRBV4-1
CDR3aa: CASSLEDRTNEKLFF
CDR3nt: TGCGCCAGCAGCCTAGAGGACAGAACTAATGAAAAACTGTTTTTT

abundance: once
d_gene: TRBD2
j_gene: TRBJ2-7
v_gene: TRBV4-2
CDR3aa: CASSQASFSGGTSVYEQYF
CDR3nt: TGTGCCAGCAGCCAAGCTTCCTTCTCCGGAGGGACTAGCGTCTACGAGCAGTACTTC

abundance: -
d_gene: -
j_gene: TRBJ1-4
v_gene: TRBV30
CDR3aa: CAWGGVGIEKLFF
CDR3nt: TGTGCCTGGGGGGGGGTTGGAATTGAAAAACTGTTTTTT

abundance: -
d_gene: TRBD2
j_gene: TRBJ2-1
v_gene: TRBV5-1
CDR3aa: CASSWSGSTSNYNEQFF
CDR3nt: TGCGCCAGCAGCTGGAGCGGGAGTACCTCAAATTACAATGAGCAGTTCTTC

abundance: -
d_gene: -
j_gene: TRBJ2-7
v_gene: TRBV19
CDR3aa: CASSPRADSLYEQYF
CDR3nt: TGTGCCAGTAGTCCTAGGGCGGACAGCCTCTACGAGCAGTACTTC

abundance: -
d_gene: -
j_gene: TRBJ2-2
v_gene: TRBV5-5
CDR3aa: CASLNLQGRTGELFF
CDR3nt: TGTGCCAGCTTAAATTTACAGGGTCGCACCGGGGAGCTGTTTTTT

abundance: few
d_gene: TRBD2
j_gene: TRBJ2-1
v_gene: TRBV7-2
CDR3aa: CASSLEGTSGRFYNEQFF
CDR3nt: TGTGCCAGCAGCTTAGAAGGGACTAGCGGGCGATTCTACAATGAGCAGTTCTTC

abundance: -
d_gene: -
j_gene: TRBJ2-7
v_gene: TRBV11-2
CDR3aa: CASSLDPGAYEQYF
CDR3nt: TGTGCCAGCAGCTTAGACCCGGGTGCCTACGAGCAGTACTTC

abundance: -
d_gene: -
j_gene: TRBJ2-1
v_gene: TRBV5-4
CDR3aa: CASSLEAYNEQFF
CDR3nt: TGTGCCAGCAGCCTAGAGGCCTACAATGAGCAGTTCTTC

abundance: -
d_gene: TRBD2
j_gene: TRBJ2-2
v_gene: TRBV27
CDR3aa: CASSLLTSGRTGELFF
CDR3nt: TGTGCCAGCAGTCTACTGACTAGCGGGAGAACTGGGGAGCTGTTTTTT